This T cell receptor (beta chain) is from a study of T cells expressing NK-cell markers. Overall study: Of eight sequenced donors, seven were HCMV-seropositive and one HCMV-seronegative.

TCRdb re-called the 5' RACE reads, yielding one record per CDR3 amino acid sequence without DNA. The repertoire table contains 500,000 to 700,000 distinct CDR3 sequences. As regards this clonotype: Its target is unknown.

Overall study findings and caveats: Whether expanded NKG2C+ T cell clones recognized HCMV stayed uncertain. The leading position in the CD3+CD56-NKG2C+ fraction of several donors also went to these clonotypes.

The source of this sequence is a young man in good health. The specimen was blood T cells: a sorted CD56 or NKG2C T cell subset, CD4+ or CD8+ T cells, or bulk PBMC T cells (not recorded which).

The CDR3 region is CASSLLTETGSTDTQYF. V gene TRBV12-3 or TRBV12-4 combines with J gene TRBJ2-3; TCRdb gives TRBD1 as the D gene, but with no DNA this cannot be confirmed. This CDR3 has 17 amino acids.